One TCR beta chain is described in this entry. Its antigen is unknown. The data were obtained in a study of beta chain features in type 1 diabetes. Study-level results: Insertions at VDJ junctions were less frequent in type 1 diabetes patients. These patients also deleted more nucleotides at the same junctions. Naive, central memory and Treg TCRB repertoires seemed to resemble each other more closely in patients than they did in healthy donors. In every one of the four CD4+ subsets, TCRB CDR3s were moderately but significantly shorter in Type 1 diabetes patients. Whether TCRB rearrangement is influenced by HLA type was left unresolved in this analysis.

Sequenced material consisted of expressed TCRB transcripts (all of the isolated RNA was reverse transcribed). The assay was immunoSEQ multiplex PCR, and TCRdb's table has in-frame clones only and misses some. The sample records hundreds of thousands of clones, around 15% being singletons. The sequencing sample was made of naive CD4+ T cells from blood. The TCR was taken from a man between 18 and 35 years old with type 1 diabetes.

In nucleotides, the CDR3 is TGTGCCAGTAGTATAACTAGCGGATACTACGAGCAGTACTTC. Encoded protein: CASSITSGYYEQYF. The rearrangement joins TRBV19 to TRBJ2-7; the match to TRBD2 covers 8 bases. The V gene end was trimmed by 2 bases and the J gene end by 3 bases; junction bases not matched to a gene: 3. The CDR3 sequence is 14 residues long. The germline V gene encodes CDR1 LNHDA and CDR2 SQIVND (reference sequence).